Sequencing of this T cell receptor (beta chain) was carried out in a study of PD-1 blockade in mismatch repair-deficient tumors. Study-level results: Tumor-resident clones, often undetectable pretreatment in blood, expanded then contracted after pembrolizumab.

A few pembrolizumab responders had their TCRs sequenced. Comments on this clone: Its cognate antigen is unknown.

Produced via immunoSEQ multiplex PCR; TCRdb's table is partial and in-frame only. The sample includes roughly 120,000 clones, around nine tenths of them seen just once. The germline CDR1 and CDR2 sequences are SGHAT and FQNNGV. V was trimmed by 3 bases and J by 2 bases, leaving 14 bases between them. CDR3 length: 15 amino acids. The TCR was taken from an adult with mismatch repair-deficient cancer. The material was peripheral blood, obtained approximately 72 weeks after starting pembrolizumab. The chain recombines TRBV11-2 with TRBJ2-7; D is ambiguous. This CDR3 reads CASSFGWAPAYEQYF. CDR3 in DNA: TGTGCCAGCAGCTTTGGGTGGGCTCCGGCCTACGAGCAGTACTTC.